These T cell receptor beta chains were read from a single sample in a study of blood T cell repertoires in COVID-19. The protocol was immunoSEQ multiplex PCR, while the TCRdb copy is restricted to in-frame clones and leaves out a portion. The sample contains about 140,000 clones, just over 85% of which appear only once. The sequencing input was peripheral blood. The source is a woman aged 55-75 years with acute or convalescent COVID-19. Each CDR3 is given with its conserved first and last residue. Each record gives: clone size, D gene, J gene, V gene, CDR3 DNA, CDR3 protein. A D gene is named only where the DNA matches it firmly. Rows give clone size only sometimes, using once, few, many, or a class for an expanded clone.

>NA|TRBD1|TRBJ2-7|TRBV6-2/TRBV6-3
TGTGCCAGCAGTTACTCGTCGCAGGGGGCACCCTACGAGCAGTACTTC
CASSYSSQGAPYEQYF
>NA|TRBD1|TRBJ1-1|TRBV19
TGTGCCAGTAGGCTAACAGGGGACACTGAAGCTTTCTTT
CASRLTGDTEAFF
>NA|NA|TRBJ1-1|TRBV5-1
TGCGCCAGCATCGCCGGGACAGAAGCTTTCTTT
CASIAGTEAFF
>NA|NA|TRBJ1-6|TRBV7-9
TGTGCCAGCAGCTTAGCCGACAGGAATAATTCACCCCTCCACTTT
CASSLADRNNSPLHF
>NA|NA|TRBJ2-5|TRBV9
TGTGCCAGCAGCCCACAACGGGAAGAGACCCAGTACTTC
CASSPQREETQYF
>NA|NA|TRBJ1-1|TRBV12-3/TRBV12-4
TGTGCCAGCACTAGACAGGTGAACACTGAAGCTTTCTTT
CASTRQVNTEAFF
>NA|NA|TRBJ1-1|TRBV29-1
TGCAGCGTTATTAATCCCGGGATTAACACTGAAGCTTTCTTT
CSVINPGINTEAFF
>NA|NA|TRBJ1-5|TRBV3-1/TRBV3-2
TGTGCCAGCAGCCAAGATGCCAGGAGCAATCAGCCCCAGCATTTT
CASSQDARSNQPQHF
>NA|NA|TRBJ2-1|TRBV25-1
TGTGCCAGCAGTGCCGGAGCGGCTCCTCCCGGGAATGAGCAGTTCTTC
CASSAGAAPPGNEQFF
>few|NA|TRBJ2-1|TRBV3-1/TRBV3-2
TGTGCCAGCAGCCAGGTCAGGGGAAACAATGAGCAGTTCTTC
CASSQVRGNNEQFF
>NA|NA|TRBJ2-5|TRBV5-6
TGTGCCAGCAGCTTGGCTTTACAGTACCAAGAGACCCAGTACTTC
CASSLALQYQETQYF
>NA|NA|TRBJ1-1|TRBV7-2
TGTGCCAGCAGCTTAGCCGCGGGACGGGGCCTGGGAGCTTTCTTT
CASSLAAGRGLGAFF
>NA|TRBD1|TRBJ1-1|TRBV7-3
TGTGCCAGCAGCCGGACAGGGAACACTGAAGCTTTCTTT
CASSRTGNTEAFF
>NA|TRBD1|TRBJ1-1|TRBV3-1/TRBV3-2
TGTGCCAGCAGCCAAAACCTACAGGGGGCAGCTTTCTTT
CASSQNLQGAAFF
>NA|NA|TRBJ1-5|TRBV19
TGTGCCAGTAGTATGGGCAGGAACGATCAGCCCCAGCATTTT
CASSMGRNDQPQHF
>NA|TRBD1|TRBJ2-7|TRBV24-1
TGTGCCACCAGTACACAGGGGGCGAGGGACGAGCAGTACTTC
CATSTQGARDEQYF
>NA|NA|TRBJ1-1|TRBV7-8
TGTGCCAGCAGGCAACAGGGGAACACTGAAGCTTTCTTT
CASRQQGNTEAFF
>once|TRBD2|TRBJ2-1|TRBV2
TGTGCCAGCACCGTCGGGGGGTTGGGGCAGTTCTTC
CASTVGGLGQFF
>NA|TRBD1|TRBJ2-3|TRBV19
TGTGCCAGTGGACAGGGTTTTGCAGATACGCAGTATTTT
CASGQGFADTQYF
>once|TRBD1|TRBJ1-5|TRBV7-8
TGTGCCAGCAGCTCTACAAGGACAGGCTTGGATCAGCCCCAGCATTTT
CASSSTRTGLDQPQHF
>NA|NA|TRBJ2-2|TRBV15
TGTGCCACCAGCAGTCTGGCCAGGTGGGACACCGGGGAGCTGTTTTTT
CATSSLARWDTGELFF
>few|NA|TRBJ1-1|TRBV19
TGTGCCAGTAGTATCCCCGGGATCACTGAAGCTTTCTTT
CASSIPGITEAFF
>NA|TRBD2|TRBJ2-1|TRBV6-5
TGTGCCAGCCGCTGGGGCGGGGGATACAATGAGCAGTTCTTC
CASRWGGGYNEQFF
>NA|TRBD1|TRBJ1-1|TRBV14
TGTGCCAGCAACCAAGGACAGGGAGGTGAAGCTTTCTTT
CASNQGQGGEAFF
>NA|TRBD1|TRBJ2-7|TRBV19
TGTGCCAGTAGTAAAGGGGACAGGCGGTCCGAGCAGTACTTC
CASSKGDRRSEQYF
>once|TRBD1|TRBJ1-6|TRBV7-8
TGTGCCAGCAGCTTAGAGACCCAGGGGGCTTGGTCACCCCTCCACTTT
CASSLETQGAWSPLHF
>NA|NA|TRBJ1-2|TRBV6-2/TRBV6-3
TGTGCCAGCAGTTACTCGAGAGGCTACACCTTC
CASSYSRGYTF
>NA|NA|TRBJ1-6|TRBV30
TGTGCCTGTTCCGCGACAGGCGGTAATTCACCCCTCCACTTT
CACSATGGNSPLHF
>NA|NA|TRBJ1-3|TRBV9
TGTGCCAGCAGCGTTACTGCTCTCTCTGGAAACACCATATATTTT
CASSVTALSGNTIYF
>NA|NA|TRBJ1-2|TRBV12-3/TRBV12-4
TGTGCCAGCAGTTACAGGGTTATTCACACCTTC
CASSYRVIHTF